This TCR beta chain was profiled in a study of blood T cell repertoires in COVID-19. The protocol was immunoSEQ multiplex PCR, while the TCRdb copy is restricted to in-frame clones and leaves out a portion. The sample contains 35,000 to 55,000 clones, about 85% of which appear only once. Trimming removed 0 bases from V and 5 bases from J, with 10 bases in between. Germline CDR1 reads SGHDN; CDR2 reads FVKESK. The CDR3 sequence is 14 residues long. Sequences were obtained from peripheral blood. The receptor comes from a woman in her sixties or seventies in a cohort sampled during active COVID-19. This rearrangement joins TRBV14 to TRBJ2-5; the D is unclear. The CDR3 spells CASSQDSRPETQYF. The CDR3 bases are TGTGCCAGCAGCCAAGACTCCCGTCCGGAGACCCAGTACTTC. The variable domain in full, completed from reference TRBV14 and TRBJ2-5, reads EAGVTQFPSHSVIEKGQTVTLRCDPISGHDNLYWYRRVMGKEIKFLLHFVKESKQDESGMPNNRFLAERTGGTYSTLKVQPAELEDSGVYFCASSQDSRPETQYFGPGTRLLVL.